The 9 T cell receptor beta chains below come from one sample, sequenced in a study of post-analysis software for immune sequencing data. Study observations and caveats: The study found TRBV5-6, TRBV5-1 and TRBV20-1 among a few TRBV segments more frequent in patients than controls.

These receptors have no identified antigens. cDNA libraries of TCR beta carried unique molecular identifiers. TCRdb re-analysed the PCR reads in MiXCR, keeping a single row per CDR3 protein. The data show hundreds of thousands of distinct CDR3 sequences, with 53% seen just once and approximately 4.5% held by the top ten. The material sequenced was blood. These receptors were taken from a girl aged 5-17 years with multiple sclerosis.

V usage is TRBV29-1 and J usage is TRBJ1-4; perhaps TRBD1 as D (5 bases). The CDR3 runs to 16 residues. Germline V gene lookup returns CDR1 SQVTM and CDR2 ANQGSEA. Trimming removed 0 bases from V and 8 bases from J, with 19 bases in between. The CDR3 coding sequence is TGCAGCGTTGAAGATCCCAGGGTCGGACCGGGAGAAAAACTGTTTTTT. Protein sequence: CSVEDPRVGPGEKLFF.

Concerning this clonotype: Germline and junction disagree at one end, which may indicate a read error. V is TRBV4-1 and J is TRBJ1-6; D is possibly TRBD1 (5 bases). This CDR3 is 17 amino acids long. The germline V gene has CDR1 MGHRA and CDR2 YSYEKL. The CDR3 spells CASSQDLGPSYNSPPHF. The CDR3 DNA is TGCGCCAGCAGCCAAGATTTGGGACCCTCCTATAATTCACCCCCCCACTTT.

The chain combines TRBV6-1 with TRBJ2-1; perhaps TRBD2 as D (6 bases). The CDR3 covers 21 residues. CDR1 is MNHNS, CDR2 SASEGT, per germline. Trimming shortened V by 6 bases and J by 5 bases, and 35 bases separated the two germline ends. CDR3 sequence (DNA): TGTGCCAGCAGCTCCAGTCGAAGGACTAACGGGAGCGGAATATTTAACAATGAGCAGTTCTTC. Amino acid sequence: CASSSSRRTNGSGIFNNEQFF.

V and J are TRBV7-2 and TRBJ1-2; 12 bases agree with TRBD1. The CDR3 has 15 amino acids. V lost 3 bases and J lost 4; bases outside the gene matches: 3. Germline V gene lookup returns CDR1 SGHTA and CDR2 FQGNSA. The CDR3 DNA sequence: TGTGCCAGCAGCTTTCCGGGACAGGGGGCCTATGGCTACACCTTC. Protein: CASSFPGQGAYGYTF.

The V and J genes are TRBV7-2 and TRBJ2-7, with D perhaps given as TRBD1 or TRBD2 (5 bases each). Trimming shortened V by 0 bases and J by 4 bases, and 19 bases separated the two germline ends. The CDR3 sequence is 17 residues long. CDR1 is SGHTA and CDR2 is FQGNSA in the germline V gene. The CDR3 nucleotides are TGTGCCAGCAGCTTAGCGTCCGGGGCCGCTACCCATTACGAGCAGTACTTC. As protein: CASSLASGAATHYEQYF.

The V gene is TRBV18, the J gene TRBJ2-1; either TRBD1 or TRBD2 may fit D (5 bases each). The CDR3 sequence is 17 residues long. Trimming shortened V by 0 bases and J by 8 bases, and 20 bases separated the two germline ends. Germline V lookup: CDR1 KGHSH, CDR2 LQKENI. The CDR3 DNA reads TGTGCCAGCTCACCACCGAAGACAGCCCTAACTAGGGATGAGCAGTTCTTC. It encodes CASSPPKTALTRDEQFF.

The CDR3 loop is CSALTSGGWDEQFF. The CDR3 nucleotides read TGCAGCGCCCTTACGAGCGGGGGGTGGGATGAGCAGTTCTTC. The V gene is TRBV29-1, the J gene TRBJ2-1, with 9 nucleotides matching TRBD2. CDR1 is SQVTM and CDR2 is ANQGSEA in the germline V gene. Unmatched junction bases numbered 12, after V lost 7 bases and J lost 8 bases. This CDR3 region has 14 residues.

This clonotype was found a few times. The CDR3 region is CASSLPHNEQFF. In DNA, the CDR3 is TGTGCCAGCAGCTTGCCCCACAATGAGCAGTTCTTC. V gene TRBV5-5 combines with J gene TRBJ2-1; D call uncertain. The germline gives CDR1 SGHKS, CDR2 YYEKEE (reference sequence). V lost 1 base and J lost 5, with 4 bases in between. CDR3 size: 12 residues.

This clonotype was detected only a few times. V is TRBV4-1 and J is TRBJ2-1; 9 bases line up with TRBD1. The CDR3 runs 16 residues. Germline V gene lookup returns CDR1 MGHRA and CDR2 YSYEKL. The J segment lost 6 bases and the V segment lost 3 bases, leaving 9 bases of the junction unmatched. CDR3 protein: CASSHRSGTGFNEQFF. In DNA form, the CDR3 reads TGCGCCAGCAGCCACCGATCCGGGACAGGGTTCAATGAGCAGTTCTTC.